The TCR beta chain described here comes from a study of T cells in Graves' hyperthyroidism and ophthalmopathy. Study results and limitations: Ophthalmopathy onset followed model prediction by a median about 6.9 months.

Only a few counts were recorded for this clonotype. The antigen is undetermined. Trimming stripped 5 bases from V and 5 bases from J, with 9 bases between. The germline V gene encodes CDR1 LNHDA and CDR2 SQIVND (reference sequence). The CDR3 contains 12 residues. RNA transcripts were the template for amplifying TCR beta CDR3 regions. The HTBI set primed first-round TCR CDR3 RT-PCR. MiXCR, applied by TCRdb to the multiplex PCR reads, yields one record per CDR3 protein. The table includes 600,000 to 850,000 distinct CDR3 sequences, 18% detected once. V and J are TRBV19 and TRBJ1-1, with unresolved D. Sequencing was carried out using blood. This TCR derives from a woman in her 50s with Graves' hyperthyroidism that later progressed to Graves' ophthalmopathy. CDR3 protein: CASSERRTEAFF. The CDR3 coding sequence is TGTGCCAGTAGTGAGCGCAGGACTGAAGCTTTCTTT.